Listed below are T cell receptor beta chains from one sample, sequenced in a study of beta chain features in type 1 diabetes. Profiling relied on immunoSEQ multiplex PCR, and the TCRdb table lists in-frame clones only, not all of them. The table lists about 410,000 clones, about 15% of them singletons. Sequences were obtained from naive CD4+ T cells from blood. Receptor source: a man younger than 45 in good health. Both conserved end residues are part of each CDR3. The D gene is left open where the match is weak. The size of a clone is reported for some rows only, either as once, few or many, or as a class for expanded clones.

V	D	size	J	CDR3	DNA
TRBV2	TRBD1	few	TRBJ1-1	CATGQGKTEAFF	TGTGCCACCGGACAGGGTAAAACTGAAGCTTTCTTT
TRBV6-6	.	few	TRBJ2-3	CASSSAGRSTDTQYF	TGTGCCAGCAGTTCCGCGGGACGCAGCACAGATACGCAGTATTTT
TRBV7-9	TRBD2	few	TRBJ2-5	CASKTGGLAAQETQYF	TGTGCCAGCAAAACGGGAGGACTAGCAGCCCAAGAGACCCAGTACTTC
TRBV5-4	TRBD2	.	TRBJ2-4	CASSDSGGAKNIQYF	TGTGCCAGCAGCGATAGCGGGGGGGCCAAAAACATTCAGTACTTC
TRBV14	.	.	TRBJ2-5	CASSQIAREETQYF	TGTGCCAGCAGCCAGATAGCGAGAGAAGAGACCCAGTACTTC
TRBV29-1	TRBD1	.	TRBJ1-3	CSVAGGNSGNTIYF	TGCAGCGTAGCAGGGGGAAACTCTGGAAACACCATATATTTT
TRBV4-2	.	.	TRBJ2-2	CASSHTDSAPGELFF	TGTGCCAGCAGCCATACGGACAGTGCCCCCGGGGAGCTGTTTTTT
TRBV7-6	.	.	TRBJ2-2	CASSLTDPGELFF	TGTGCCAGCAGCCTCACCGATCCGGGGGAGCTGTTTTTT
TRBV29-1	.	.	TRBJ1-4	CSVRDISWEKLFF	TGCAGCGTGAGGGACATTTCTTGGGAAAAACTGTTTTTT
TRBV29-1	TRBD2	.	TRBJ2-1	CSVGVLAGVNEQFF	TGCAGCGTTGGGGTCTTAGCGGGAGTAAATGAGCAGTTCTTC
TRBV30	.	.	TRBJ1-3	CAWSVPVGTGNTIYF	TGTGCCTGGAGTGTACCAGTGGGGACTGGAAACACCATATATTTT
TRBV7-8	.	few	TRBJ2-1	CASSLRTGSSYNEQFF	TGTGCCAGCAGCTTAAGAACCGGCAGCTCCTACAATGAGCAGTTCTTC
TRBV9	.	few	TRBJ2-5	CASSVGLREETQYF	TGTGCCAGCAGCGTAGGACTGCGGGAAGAGACCCAGTACTTC
TRBV5-4	TRBD1	few	TRBJ2-7	CASSQPGQGSYEQYF	TGTGCCAGCAGCCAGCCGGGACAGGGATCCTACGAGCAGTACTTC
TRBV29-1	.	.	TRBJ1-2	CSVVQGGNYGYTF	TGCAGCGTTGTGCAGGGAGGGAACTATGGCTACACCTTC
TRBV4-3	.	few	TRBJ2-1	CASSQAGVYNEQFF	TGCGCCAGCAGCCAGGCCGGGGTTTACAATGAGCAGTTCTTC
TRBV4-3	.	few	TRBJ2-3	CASSQSALSTDTQYF	TGCGCCAGCAGCCAATCAGCCTTAAGCACAGATACGCAGTATTTT
TRBV6-5	.	.	TRBJ2-4	CASSYSRENKNIQYF	TGTGCCAGCAGTTACTCGCGGGAAAACAAAAACATTCAGTACTTC
TRBV7-2	.	.	TRBJ1-1	CASSPAKATEAFF	TGTGCCAGCAGCCCCGCGAAGGCGACTGAAGCTTTCTTT
TRBV5-1	.	.	TRBJ2-1	CASSAGFGNEQFF	TGCGCCAGCAGCGCGGGATTTGGAAATGAGCAGTTCTTC
TRBV6-1	.	.	TRBJ2-2	CASSDMITGELFF	TGTGCCAGCAGTGATATGATCACCGGGGAGCTGTTTTTT
TRBV30	.	.	TRBJ1-1	CAWSVVGLGTEAFF	TGTGCCTGGAGTGTAGTTGGGCTGGGGACTGAAGCTTTCTTT
TRBV29-1	TRBD2	.	TRBJ2-1	CSASGDPYNEQFF	TGCAGCGCAAGCGGGGATCCCTACAATGAGCAGTTCTTC
TRBV27	TRBD1	few	TRBJ1-5	CASSPLTGTGLYSNQPQHF	TGTGCCAGCAGTCCGCTGACCGGGACAGGGTTATATAGCAATCAGCCCCAGCATTTT
TRBV7-9	TRBD2	few	TRBJ2-5	CASAGPREGVETQYF	TGTGCCAGCGCGGGGCCCAGGGAGGGAGTAGAGACCCAGTACTTC
TRBV7-7	TRBD2	.	TRBJ2-3	CASSLGGGAYTQYF	TGTGCCAGCAGCTTGGGCGGGGGGGCTTATACGCAGTATTTT
TRBV7-9	.	few	TRBJ2-3	CASSPGAVGTDTQYF	TGTGCCAGCAGCCCAGGGGCTGTAGGCACAGATACGCAGTATTTT
TRBV30	.	few	TRBJ1-1	CAWNKGLGPMNTEAFF	TGTGCCTGGAATAAAGGTTTGGGGCCTATGAACACTGAAGCTTTCTTT
TRBV20-1	.	.	TRBJ2-1	CSARDLDEQFF	TGCAGTGCTAGAGATTTAGATGAGCAGTTCTTC
TRBV12-5	TRBD1	few	TRBJ2-5	CASGFKDRVEETQYF	TGTGCTAGTGGTTTTAAAGACAGGGTCGAAGAGACCCAGTACTTC
TRBV6-6	.	few	TRBJ2-3	CASSLADTQYF	TGTGCCAGCAGTCTAGCGGATACGCAGTATTTT
TRBV4-3	TRBD2	.	TRBJ2-2	CASSQAGGSGPTGELFF	TGCGCCAGCAGCCAAGCGGGAGGTAGCGGGCCCACCGGGGAGCTGTTTTTT
TRBV11-2	.	.	TRBJ2-5	CASSLVRGGSETQYF	TGTGCCAGCAGCTTAGTTCGGGGTGGTAGCGAGACCCAGTACTTC
TRBV6-6	.	few	TRBJ2-7	CASSTQGRKFDEQYF	TGTGCCAGCAGTACACAGGGTAGGAAGTTCGACGAGCAGTACTTC
TRBV11-2	.	.	TRBJ2-3	CASSFGTRFSTDTQYF	TGTGCCAGCAGCTTTGGGACACGGTTTAGCACAGATACGCAGTATTTT
TRBV7-8	TRBD2	.	TRBJ2-3	CASSPKREEDTQYF	TGTGCCAGCAGCCCCAAACGGGAGGAAGATACGCAGTATTTT
TRBV14	.	few	TRBJ2-5	CASSQLSPLQETQYF	TGTGCCAGCAGCCAACTCAGCCCCTTACAAGAGACCCAGTACTTC
TRBV7-2	TRBD2	.	TRBJ2-5	CASSQGASGRPETQYF	TGTGCCAGCAGCCAAGGGGCTAGCGGGAGGCCGGAGACCCAGTACTTC
TRBV7-2	.	many	TRBJ2-5	CASSLGFQETQYF	TGTGCCAGCAGCTTAGGATTCCAAGAGACCCAGTACTTC
TRBV4-3	TRBD2	.	TRBJ2-2	CASSPRTSGRDTGELFF	TGCGCCAGCAGCCCGCGGACTAGCGGCCGTGACACCGGGGAGCTGTTTTTT
TRBV6-1	.	few	TRBJ2-3	CASSARGATDTQYF	TGTGCCAGCAGTGCCAGGGGGGCCACAGATACGCAGTATTTT
TRBV18	TRBD2	few	TRBJ2-1	CASSPGLAGVLPYNEQFF	TGTGCCAGCTCACCGGGACTAGCGGGAGTCTTGCCTTACAATGAGCAGTTCTTC
TRBV6-5	.	few	TRBJ2-7	CASSWDSAYEQYF	TGTGCCAGCAGTTGGGACTCAGCCTACGAGCAGTACTTC
TRBV7-9	TRBD1	few	TRBJ2-4	CASRQYTPAGGNIQYF	TGTGCCAGCAGGCAATACACCCCGGCAGGGGGAAACATTCAGTACTTC
TRBV11-2	TRBD2	few	TRBJ2-5	CASSLVPTSEETQYF	TGTGCCAGCAGCTTAGTCCCGACTAGCGAAGAGACCCAGTACTTC